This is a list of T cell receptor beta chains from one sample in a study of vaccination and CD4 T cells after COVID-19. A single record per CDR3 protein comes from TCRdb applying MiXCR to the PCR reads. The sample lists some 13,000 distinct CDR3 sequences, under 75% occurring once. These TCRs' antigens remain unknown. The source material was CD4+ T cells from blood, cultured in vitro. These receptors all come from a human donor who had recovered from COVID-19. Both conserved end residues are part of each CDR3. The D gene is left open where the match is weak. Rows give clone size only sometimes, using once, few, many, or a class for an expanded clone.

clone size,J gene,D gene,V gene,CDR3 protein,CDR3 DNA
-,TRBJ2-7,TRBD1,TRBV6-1,CASTPGTGMRGYEQYF,TGTGCCAGCACCCCCGGGACAGGGATGCGGGGATACGAGCAGTACTTC
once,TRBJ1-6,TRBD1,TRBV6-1,CASSARSDRRPYNSPLHF,TGTGCCAGCAGTGCCCGATCGGACAGGCGGCCCTATAATTCACCCCTCCACTTT
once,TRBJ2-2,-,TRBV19,CATQPRLRGELFF,TGTGCCACCCAACCCAGGTTGCGCGGGGAGCTGTTTTTT
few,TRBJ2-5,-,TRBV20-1,CSAPGAQGFQETQYF,TGCAGTGCTCCGGGGGCCCAGGGCTTCCAAGAGACCCAGTACTTC
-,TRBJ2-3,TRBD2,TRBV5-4,CASSLAIAGGTDTQYF,TGTGCCAGCAGCTTGGCCATAGCGGGCGGGACAGATACGCAGTATTTT
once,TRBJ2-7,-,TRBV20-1,CSARGPMEQYF,TGCAGTGCTAGGGGTCCCATGGAGCAGTACTTC
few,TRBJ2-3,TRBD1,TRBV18,CASSPLQGAFADTQYF,TGTGCCAGCTCACCCTTACAGGGGGCGTTCGCAGATACGCAGTATTTT
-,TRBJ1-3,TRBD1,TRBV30,CAWGTGGNTIYF,TGTGCCTGGGGGACAGGTGGAAACACCATATATTTT
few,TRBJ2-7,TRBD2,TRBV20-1,CSARGLASRYEQYF,TGCAGTGCTAGAGGACTAGCGTCGAGGTATGAGCAGTACTTC
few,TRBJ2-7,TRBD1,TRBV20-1,CSARDLGTASYEQYF,TGCAGTGCTAGAGATCTGGGGACAGCATCCTACGAGCAGTACTTC
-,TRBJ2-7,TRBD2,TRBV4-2,CASSQRVLAGEVWGQYF,TGTGCCAGCAGCCAAAGAGTGTTAGCGGGAGAGGTCTGGGGGCAGTACTTC